This is a list of T cell receptor beta chains from one sample in a study of T cell responses to AZD1222 COVID-19 vaccine. Profiled with immunoSEQ multiplex PCR; TCRdb holds only in-frame clones, not every one. The repertoire consists of some 150,000 clones, with approximately 90% occurring once and the leading ten covering 1.9%. The sequencing used peripheral blood, collected 28 days after the second AZD1222 dose. These receptors came from an adult who received the AZD1222 COVID-19 vaccine. CDR3s include the opening cysteine and the closing phenylalanine or tryptophan. The D gene is left open where the match is weak. Clone size, where shown, is once, few, many, or a class for clones that have expanded.

V gene: TRBV19; J gene: TRBJ1-2; D gene: NA; clone size: NA; CDR3 protein: CASSRVNYGYTF; CDR3 DNA: TGTGCCAGTAGTAGGGTCAACTATGGCTACACCTTC
V gene: TRBV3-1/TRBV3-2; J gene: TRBJ2-1; D gene: TRBD1; clone size: once; CDR3 protein: CASSQVRGNEQFF; CDR3 DNA: TGTGCCAGCAGCCAAGTCAGGGGGAATGAGCAGTTCTTC
V gene: TRBV5-8; J gene: TRBJ1-4; D gene: NA; clone size: once; CDR3 protein: CASSLELVGNSANEKLFF; CDR3 DNA: TGTGCCAGCAGCTTGGAATTGGTCGGGAATTCGGCTAATGAAAAACTGTTTTTT
V gene: TRBV3-1/TRBV3-2; J gene: TRBJ2-7; D gene: TRBD2; clone size: NA; CDR3 protein: CASSQDLSGGVREQYF; CDR3 DNA: TGTGCCAGCAGCCAAGATCTATCGGGAGGGGTGCGCGAGCAGTACTTC
V gene: TRBV3-1/TRBV3-2; J gene: TRBJ1-2; D gene: NA; clone size: once; CDR3 protein: CASSPTRKFDGYTF; CDR3 DNA: TGTGCCAGCAGCCCGACACGTAAATTTGATGGCTACACCTTC
V gene: TRBV6-5; J gene: TRBJ1-2; D gene: TRBD1; clone size: NA; CDR3 protein: CASSSSGTGAYGYTF; CDR3 DNA: TGTGCCAGCAGTTCCTCCGGGACAGGGGCCTATGGCTACACCTTC
V gene: TRBV10-2; J gene: TRBJ2-2; D gene: NA; clone size: NA; CDR3 protein: CASKGQTNTGELFF; CDR3 DNA: TGCGCCAGCAAGGGGCAAACGAACACCGGGGAGCTGTTTTTT
V gene: TRBV5-6; J gene: TRBJ2-1; D gene: NA; clone size: few; CDR3 protein: CASSTGDVYNEQFF; CDR3 DNA: TGTGCCAGCAGCACCGGGGATGTCTACAATGAGCAGTTCTTC
V gene: TRBV19; J gene: TRBJ1-5; D gene: NA; clone size: NA; CDR3 protein: CASSIPGNNQPQHF; CDR3 DNA: TGTGCCAGTAGTATCCCGGGTAACAATCAGCCCCAGCATTTT
V gene: TRBV7-8; J gene: TRBJ1-6; D gene: NA; clone size: NA; CDR3 protein: CASSPARSSYNSPLHF; CDR3 DNA: TGTGCCAGCAGTCCCGCTAGGAGCTCCTATAATTCACCCCTCCACTTT
V gene: TRBV6-7; J gene: TRBJ2-2; D gene: NA; clone size: NA; CDR3 protein: CASSYHPGTRNTGELFF; CDR3 DNA: TGTGCCAGCAGTTACCATCCCGGGACACGGAACACCGGGGAGCTGTTTTTT
V gene: TRBV7-3; J gene: TRBJ2-3; D gene: TRBD2; clone size: NA; CDR3 protein: CASSPSGVSTDTQYF; CDR3 DNA: TGTGCCAGCAGCCCAAGCGGGGTGAGCACAGATACGCAGTATTTT
V gene: TRBV29-1; J gene: TRBJ2-3; D gene: NA; clone size: NA; CDR3 protein: CSVTESTDTQYF; CDR3 DNA: TGCAGCGTTACGGAGAGCACAGATACGCAGTATTTT
V gene: TRBV5-4; J gene: TRBJ2-3; D gene: TRBD2; clone size: NA; CDR3 protein: CASSASGGGTDTQYF; CDR3 DNA: TGTGCCAGCAGCGCCAGCGGGGGGGGTACAGATACGCAGTATTTT
V gene: TRBV5-5; J gene: TRBJ1-2; D gene: NA; clone size: NA; CDR3 protein: CASSLDRHYGYTF; CDR3 DNA: TGTGCCAGCAGCTTGGACAGGCACTATGGCTACACCTTC
V gene: TRBV7-6; J gene: TRBJ1-5; D gene: TRBD1; clone size: NA; CDR3 protein: CASSPDRGRNQPQHF; CDR3 DNA: TGTGCCAGCAGCCCGGACAGGGGAAGGAATCAGCCCCAGCATTTT
V gene: TRBV2; J gene: TRBJ1-1; D gene: TRBD1; clone size: NA; CDR3 protein: CASAINGPGQGDNWNTEAFF; CDR3 DNA: TGTGCCAGCGCAATCAATGGACCGGGACAGGGTGATAATTGGAACACTGAAGCTTTCTTT
V gene: TRBV11-2; J gene: TRBJ2-4; D gene: NA; clone size: NA; CDR3 protein: CASSLVDGGGNIQYF; CDR3 DNA: TGTGCCAGCAGCTTAGTTGACGGAGGAGGAAACATTCAGTACTTC
V gene: TRBV29-1; J gene: TRBJ2-7; D gene: TRBD2; clone size: NA; CDR3 protein: CSVSGAGSYEQYF; CDR3 DNA: TGCAGCGTCAGCGGGGCGGGTAGCTACGAGCAGTACTTC
V gene: TRBV7-8; J gene: TRBJ1-2; D gene: NA; clone size: NA; CDR3 protein: CASSLRKLSGYTF; CDR3 DNA: TGTGCCAGCAGCTTACGTAAACTATCCGGCTACACCTTC
V gene: TRBV3-1/TRBV3-2; J gene: TRBJ2-7; D gene: NA; clone size: NA; CDR3 protein: CASSLLSYEQYF; CDR3 DNA: TGTGCCAGCAGCCTTCTATCCTACGAGCAGTACTTC
V gene: TRBV11-2; J gene: TRBJ1-2; D gene: NA; clone size: NA; CDR3 protein: CASSLGRLANYGYTF; CDR3 DNA: TGTGCCAGCAGCTTAGGCAGACTTGCTAACTATGGCTACACCTTC
V gene: TRBV6-6; J gene: TRBJ2-1; D gene: TRBD1; clone size: NA; CDR3 protein: CASSASGGYNEQFF; CDR3 DNA: TGTGCCAGCAGCGCGTCAGGGGGCTACAATGAGCAGTTCTTC
V gene: TRBV5-1; J gene: TRBJ1-3; D gene: NA; clone size: NA; CDR3 protein: CASSLGSSTSSGNTIYF; CDR3 DNA: TGCGCCAGCAGCTTGGGTAGTTCGACGAGCTCTGGAAACACCATATATTTT
V gene: TRBV7-6; J gene: TRBJ1-3; D gene: TRBD1; clone size: NA; CDR3 protein: CASSLRTGGIGNTIYF; CDR3 DNA: TGTGCCAGCAGCCTTAGAACAGGGGGTATTGGAAACACCATATATTTT
V gene: TRBV9; J gene: TRBJ2-1; D gene: TRBD2; clone size: once; CDR3 protein: CASSVLSSGRNNEQFF; CDR3 DNA: TGTGCCAGCAGCGTCCTGTCTAGCGGGAGAAATAATGAGCAGTTCTTC
V gene: TRBV12-3/TRBV12-4; J gene: TRBJ1-5; D gene: NA; clone size: NA; CDR3 protein: CASSRDYQPQHF; CDR3 DNA: TGTGCCAGCTCCCGGGACTATCAGCCCCAGCATTTT
V gene: TRBV6-5; J gene: TRBJ1-1; D gene: NA; clone size: NA; CDR3 protein: CASSGGMNTEAFF; CDR3 DNA: TGTGCCAGCTCGGGGGGGATGAACACTGAAGCTTTCTTT
V gene: TRBV9; J gene: TRBJ2-3; D gene: TRBD2; clone size: NA; CDR3 protein: CASSLWEGTTDTQYF; CDR3 DNA: TGTGCCAGCTCCCTCTGGGAGGGAACCACAGATACGCAGTATTTT